This T cell receptor (beta chain) emerged from a study of cytomegalovirus exposure and HLA in healthy donors. The PCR used 60 Vbeta and 13 Jbeta primers. The protocol was immunoSEQ multiplex PCR, while the TCRdb copy is restricted to in-frame clones and leaves out a portion. The sample includes thousands of clones, 45% to 60% of them seen just once. Likely unrecorded immune exposures existed in these nominally healthy donors. CDR3 length: 12 residues. Germline lookup yields CDR1 GTSNPN and CDR2 SVGIG (reference sequence). The V and J ends lost 4 bases and 9 bases respectively, with 12 bases between them. Study observations and caveats: Most TCR sequences showed up rarely, but some public TCRs showed up in many donors. Most of the TCR beta V segments (in an earlier analysis) were productive either about 87% or about 30% of the time. Among the sequence variants, a highly shared cluster was likely an artifact of sequencing.

On this clone itself: Antigen: not known.

The chain links TRBV30 to TRBJ2-2; tentatively, D is TRBD2 (6 bases). This TCR was sampled from a man aged 30 to 39 in good health and CMV-seropositive. Sample: PBMCs. The CDR3 DNA sequence: TGTGCCTGGACCGGGGGAAGGCGGGAGCTGTTTTTT. Protein product: CAWTGGRRELFF.